This T cell receptor (beta chain) was found in a study of blood T cell repertoires in COVID-19. Study summary: COVID-19 samples, acute and convalescent, were from the United States, Italy and Spain.

The germline V and J ends were trimmed by 5 bases and 4 bases, with 9 bases remaining between them. The CDR3 is made up of 13 amino acids. Germline V CDR1 and CDR2: MNHNY, SVGAGI (reference sequence). Per the study methods: Estimated nucleated cell counts came from reference gene primer amplification. The table came from immunoSEQ multiplex PCR; TCRdb's copy has only in-frame clones and leaves some out. D and trimming were read from the DNA, whereas the V and J calls and clone size are those reported in that table. Of 450,000 or so clones detected, about nine tenths appear once; the ten largest clones hold roughly 1.4%.

The gene calls are TRBV6-6 and TRBJ1-5; maybe TRBD1 (6 bases). The receptor was isolated from a middle-aged woman with COVID-19, enrolled during active disease. Sequenced: peripheral blood. CDR3 loop: CASSGQLNQPQHF. The CDR3 coding sequence is TGTGCCAGCAGTGGACAGCTAAATCAGCCCCAGCATTTT.